This is a list of T cell receptor beta chains from one sample in a study of T cell repertoires in aging, cancer and after chemotherapy. Each CDR3 protein is one row after TCRdb ran MiXCR on the multiplex PCR reads. This sample carries 4,900 or so distinct CDR3 sequences, around half of them seen once, and the ten largest clones take 28%. The sequencing input was blood. These receptors were obtained from a human donor in good health. CDR3s include the opening cysteine and the closing phenylalanine or tryptophan. The D gene is left open where the match is weak. The size field is filled for only some rows; it gives once, few, many or a size class.

cdr3_aa: CASSSPLGLAGKGGQETQYF
cdr3_nt: TGTGCCAGCAGCTCGCCTCTAGGACTAGCGGGAAAGGGGGGCCAAGAGACCCAGTACTTC
clone_size: .
v_call: TRBV7-6
j_call: TRBJ2-5
d_call: TRBD2

cdr3_aa: CASSLSGTGVQETQYF
cdr3_nt: TGTGCCAGCAGCTTAAGCGGGACAGGGGTCCAAGAGACCCAGTACTTC
clone_size: .
v_call: TRBV7-6
j_call: TRBJ2-5
d_call: TRBD1

cdr3_aa: CASSYDLGGGYEQYF
cdr3_nt: TGTGCCAGCAGTTACGACCTTGGGGGGGGCTACGAGCAGTACTTC
clone_size: .
v_call: TRBV6-5
j_call: TRBJ2-7
d_call: TRBD2

cdr3_aa: CASSRGGTSGDTQYF
cdr3_nt: TGCGCCAGCAGCCGGGGGGGGACTAGCGGCGATACGCAGTATTTT
clone_size: .
v_call: TRBV5-1
j_call: TRBJ2-3
d_call: TRBD2

cdr3_aa: CASSLGATGGGNNEQFF
cdr3_nt: TGTGCCAGCAGCCTAGGGGCTACAGGGGGAGGGAACAATGAGCAGTTCTTC
clone_size: .
v_call: TRBV5-6
j_call: TRBJ2-1
d_call: .

cdr3_aa: CATSDFVSTDTQYF
cdr3_nt: TGTGCCACCAGTGATTTTGTGAGCACAGATACGCAGTATTTT
clone_size: few
v_call: TRBV24-1
j_call: TRBJ2-3
d_call: .

cdr3_aa: CSAIPGLATETQYF
cdr3_nt: TGCAGTGCTATCCCGGGACTAGCGACAGAGACCCAGTACTTC
clone_size: .
v_call: TRBV20-1
j_call: TRBJ2-5
d_call: TRBD2

cdr3_aa: CASSFGGQGSDEQFF
cdr3_nt: TGTGCCAGCAGCTTCGGCGGACAGGGGAGTGATGAGCAGTTCTTC
clone_size: .
v_call: TRBV7-3
j_call: TRBJ2-1
d_call: TRBD1

cdr3_aa: CASTLTTGAGSPLHF
cdr3_nt: TGTGCCAGTACCTTAACAACAGGGGCTGGTTCACCCCTCCACTTT
clone_size: few
v_call: TRBV19
j_call: TRBJ1-6
d_call: TRBD1

cdr3_aa: CASSLKEGEGNSPLHF
cdr3_nt: TGTGCCAGCAGCTTAAAAGAGGGGGAAGGTAATTCACCCCTCCACTTT
clone_size: .
v_call: TRBV7-6
j_call: TRBJ1-6
d_call: .

cdr3_aa: CASTLGSGANTGELFF
cdr3_nt: TGTGCCAGCACCCTAGGGTCGGGGGCGAACACCGGGGAGCTGTTTTTT
clone_size: .
v_call: TRBV27
j_call: TRBJ2-2
d_call: .

cdr3_aa: CSVERPEQLNEQFF
cdr3_nt: TGCAGCGTTGAACGCCCGGAGCAGCTCAATGAGCAGTTCTTC
clone_size: few
v_call: TRBV29-1
j_call: TRBJ2-1
d_call: .

cdr3_aa: CASSPVRSSDTQYF
cdr3_nt: TGTGCCAGCAGTCCAGTCCGTAGCTCAGATACGCAGTATTTT
clone_size: .
v_call: TRBV5-6
j_call: TRBJ2-3
d_call: .

cdr3_aa: CASRWWNTEAFF
cdr3_nt: TGTGCCAGTCGTTGGTGGAACACTGAAGCTTTCTTT
clone_size: .
v_call: TRBV12-3/TRBV12-4
j_call: TRBJ1-1
d_call: .

cdr3_aa: CASSYSRGTNYGYTF
cdr3_nt: TGTGCCAGCAGTTACTCGAGAGGGACCAACTATGGCTACACCTTC
clone_size: .
v_call: TRBV6-2/TRBV6-3
j_call: TRBJ1-2
d_call: .

cdr3_aa: CAWSLTGLGNQPQHF
cdr3_nt: TGTGCCTGGAGCTTGACAGGCTTAGGAAATCAGCCCCAGCATTTT
clone_size: .
v_call: TRBV30
j_call: TRBJ1-5
d_call: .

cdr3_aa: CASSRTHSYEQYF
cdr3_nt: TGTGCCAGTAGTCGGACCCATTCCTACGAGCAGTACTTC
clone_size: few
v_call: TRBV19
j_call: TRBJ2-7
d_call: .

cdr3_aa: CASRSGQATGELFF
cdr3_nt: TGTGCCAGCCGCTCGGGACAGGCCACCGGGGAGCTGTTTTTT
clone_size: .
v_call: TRBV27
j_call: TRBJ2-2
d_call: TRBD1

cdr3_aa: CASSLEAGRGYTF
cdr3_nt: TGTGCCAGCAGCTTGGAGGCAGGGAGGGGCTACACCTTC
clone_size: .
v_call: TRBV5-4
j_call: TRBJ1-2
d_call: .

cdr3_aa: CASSGWAGANVLTF
cdr3_nt: TGTGCCAGTAGTGGGTGGGCTGGGGCCAACGTCCTGACTTTC
clone_size: few
v_call: TRBV19
j_call: TRBJ2-6
d_call: .

cdr3_aa: CASSRLRGRTASEAFF
cdr3_nt: TGTGCCAGCAGCCGCCTGAGGGGGCGCACGGCTTCTGAAGCTTTCTTT
clone_size: .
v_call: TRBV5-6
j_call: TRBJ1-1
d_call: TRBD1

cdr3_aa: CASSYTGVGTGNTIYF
cdr3_nt: TGTGCCAGCAGCTATACAGGGGTCGGCACTGGAAACACCATATATTTT
clone_size: .
v_call: TRBV6-5
j_call: TRBJ1-3
d_call: TRBD1

cdr3_aa: CASSLGLAGTDTQYF
cdr3_nt: TGTGCCAGTAGTCTCGGACTAGCGGGCACAGATACGCAGTATTTT
clone_size: .
v_call: TRBV19
j_call: TRBJ2-3
d_call: TRBD2

cdr3_aa: CASRPGYSGTQTQYF
cdr3_nt: TGTGCCAGCAGGCCCGGATACAGCGGGACGCAGACCCAGTACTTC
clone_size: .
v_call: TRBV6-5
j_call: TRBJ2-5
d_call: TRBD2

cdr3_aa: CASTKGGAMSYNEQFF
cdr3_nt: TGTGCCAGCACTAAGGGGGGGGCGATGTCCTACAATGAGCAGTTCTTC
clone_size: once
v_call: TRBV19
j_call: TRBJ2-1
d_call: .

cdr3_aa: CASSLGRVWSTEAFF
cdr3_nt: TGTGCCAGCAGCCTCGGTAGGGTCTGGAGCACTGAAGCTTTCTTT
clone_size: medium-sized
v_call: TRBV6-5
j_call: TRBJ1-1
d_call: .

cdr3_aa: CASSGVDYVQYF
cdr3_nt: TGTGCCAGCAGCGGGGTGGACTATGTGCAGTACTTC
clone_size: .
v_call: TRBV5-6
j_call: TRBJ2-7
d_call: .

cdr3_aa: CASSLVAGELLGELFF
cdr3_nt: TGTGCCAGCAGCTTAGTAGCGGGAGAATTGTTAGGGGAGCTGTTTTTT
clone_size: .
v_call: TRBV7-6
j_call: TRBJ2-2
d_call: TRBD2

cdr3_aa: CASSLFQPQNYYGYTF
cdr3_nt: TGTGCCAGCAGCTTGTTTCAGCCTCAGAACTACTATGGCTACACCTTC
clone_size: few
v_call: TRBV5-6
j_call: TRBJ1-2
d_call: .

cdr3_aa: CSVVQANTGELFF
cdr3_nt: TGCAGCGTTGTGCAGGCTAACACCGGGGAGCTGTTTTTT
clone_size: .
v_call: TRBV29-1
j_call: TRBJ2-2
d_call: .

cdr3_aa: CASSFGAGEGYEQYF
cdr3_nt: TGTGCCAGCAGTTTCGGGGCAGGGGAGGGCTACGAGCAGTACTTC
clone_size: .
v_call: TRBV7-6
j_call: TRBJ2-7
d_call: .

cdr3_aa: CATSRDRGPGANVLTF
cdr3_nt: TGTGCCACCAGCAGAGATCGGGGGCCTGGGGCCAACGTCCTGACTTTC
clone_size: .
v_call: TRBV15
j_call: TRBJ2-6
d_call: .

cdr3_aa: CASSYQDLRSQPQHF
cdr3_nt: TGTGCCAGCAGTTACCAGGACCTACGGAGTCAGCCCCAGCATTTT
clone_size: once
v_call: TRBV6-2/TRBV6-3
j_call: TRBJ1-5
d_call: .

cdr3_aa: CASSLGIGTDTQYF
cdr3_nt: TGCGCCAGCAGCTTAGGAATAGGCACAGATACGCAGTATTTT
clone_size: .
v_call: TRBV5-1
j_call: TRBJ2-3
d_call: .

cdr3_aa: CASSYSATSSYNSPLHF
cdr3_nt: TGTGCCAGCAGTTACTCTGCTACTAGCTCCTATAATTCACCCCTCCACTTT
clone_size: .
v_call: TRBV6-5
j_call: TRBJ1-6
d_call: .

cdr3_aa: CASSPGQTYSNQPQHF
cdr3_nt: TGTGCCAGCTCACCCGGACAGACCTATAGCAATCAGCCCCAGCATTTT
clone_size: .
v_call: TRBV18
j_call: TRBJ1-5
d_call: .

cdr3_aa: CASSPTGTDTQYF
cdr3_nt: TGTGCCAGCAGTCCGACAGGGACAGATACGCAGTATTTT
clone_size: .
v_call: TRBV6-6
j_call: TRBJ2-3
d_call: TRBD1

cdr3_aa: CASSSTSGGGTDTQYF
cdr3_nt: TGTGCCAGCAGTTCGACTAGCGGGGGGGGTACAGATACGCAGTATTTT
clone_size: few
v_call: TRBV6-2/TRBV6-3
j_call: TRBJ2-3
d_call: TRBD2

cdr3_aa: CATSRDYRGTNTEAFF
cdr3_nt: TGTGCCACCAGCAGAGATTACAGGGGCACCAACACTGAAGCTTTCTTT
clone_size: .
v_call: TRBV15
j_call: TRBJ1-1
d_call: TRBD1

cdr3_aa: CSATLTDTQYF
cdr3_nt: TGCAGTGCTACCCTCACAGATACGCAGTATTTT
clone_size: .
v_call: TRBV29-1
j_call: TRBJ2-3
d_call: .